The rows below give T cell receptor beta chains drawn from one sample of a study of a mutant IDH1 vaccine in newly diagnosed glioma. Their antigens are not known. Sequencing was performed with immunoSEQ multiplex PCR; in TCRdb, only in-frame clones are kept and a portion is missing. The sample includes roughly 60,000 clones, 85% of them seen just once. The starting material was PBMCs, obtained from a glioma patient whose treatment included an IDH1 peptide vaccine. The receptors stem from a man aged 25 to 40 with glioma. Each CDR3 is given with its conserved first and last residue. Each record gives: D gene, J gene, clone size, V gene, CDR3 DNA, CDR3 protein. The D gene is left open where the match is weak. Size tells how often a clone was seen (once, few, many) or the class of an expanded clone, and some rows leave it out.

d_gene: -
j_gene: TRBJ2-7
abundance: once
v_gene: TRBV10-1
CDR3nt: TGCGCCAGCAGTGAGTCCCAGGTTGGTGGCGAGCAGTACTTC
CDR3aa: CASSESQVGGEQYF

d_gene: TRBD1
j_gene: TRBJ2-7
abundance: -
v_gene: TRBV19
CDR3nt: TGTGCCAGTAGTCGGGCAGGGGGCCCTTACGAGCAGTACTTC
CDR3aa: CASSRAGGPYEQYF

d_gene: TRBD2
j_gene: TRBJ2-1
abundance: -
v_gene: TRBV5-1
CDR3nt: TGCGCCAGCAGCTTTTTAGGAGGTCTAGCGGGCCCCAATGAGCAGTTCTTC
CDR3aa: CASSFLGGLAGPNEQFF

d_gene: -
j_gene: TRBJ2-7
abundance: -
v_gene: TRBV13
CDR3nt: TGTGCCAGCAGCTTCGGAGGACTCACGAAACGCTCCTACGAGCAGTACTTC
CDR3aa: CASSFGGLTKRSYEQYF

d_gene: -
j_gene: TRBJ2-3
abundance: few
v_gene: TRBV10-1
CDR3nt: TGCGCCAGCAGTAAGGACCTAAGCACAGATACGCAGTATTTT
CDR3aa: CASSKDLSTDTQYF

d_gene: TRBD1
j_gene: TRBJ2-3
abundance: -
v_gene: TRBV4-1
CDR3nt: TGCGCCAGCAGCAAAGGGGACAGGGGGCCGGGCACAGATACGCAGTATTTT
CDR3aa: CASSKGDRGPGTDTQYF

d_gene: TRBD2
j_gene: TRBJ2-3
abundance: once
v_gene: TRBV28
CDR3nt: TGTGCCAGCGATCCGGGACTAGCGGGGACTCTACTCGACACAGATACGCAGTATTTT
CDR3aa: CASDPGLAGTLLDTDTQYF

d_gene: -
j_gene: TRBJ1-5
abundance: -
v_gene: TRBV5-8
CDR3nt: TGTGCCAGCAGCACGCGACAAAGGAGGAGCAATCAGCCCCAGCATTTT
CDR3aa: CASSTRQRRSNQPQHF

d_gene: -
j_gene: TRBJ1-4
abundance: -
v_gene: TRBV29-1
CDR3nt: TGCAGCGTTGCCTTTAGGACCAATGAAAAACTGTTTTTT
CDR3aa: CSVAFRTNEKLFF

d_gene: -
j_gene: TRBJ1-3
abundance: -
v_gene: TRBV6-5
CDR3nt: TGTGCCAGCAGTTACTCTGGGAGATCTGGAAACACCATATATTTT
CDR3aa: CASSYSGRSGNTIYF

d_gene: -
j_gene: TRBJ1-1
abundance: -
v_gene: TRBV6-1
CDR3nt: TGTGCCAGCAGTCAGGGACCCGAGAAGAAGGCTTTCTTT
CDR3aa: CASSQGPEKKAFF

d_gene: -
j_gene: TRBJ1-6
abundance: -
v_gene: TRBV5-4
CDR3nt: TGTGCCAGCAGCCAAAACCGCCTCGGGGATTCACCCCTCCACTTT
CDR3aa: CASSQNRLGDSPLHF

d_gene: -
j_gene: TRBJ2-7
abundance: -
v_gene: TRBV11-2
CDR3nt: TGTGCCAGCAGGGGGTTCCTGACACCTTCCTACGAGCAGTACTTC
CDR3aa: CASRGFLTPSYEQYF

d_gene: TRBD1
j_gene: TRBJ2-3
abundance: -
v_gene: TRBV19
CDR3nt: TGTGCCAGTAATCAACACAGGGGAAGCACAGATACGCAGTATTTT
CDR3aa: CASNQHRGSTDTQYF

d_gene: -
j_gene: TRBJ2-5
abundance: -
v_gene: TRBV4-1
CDR3nt: TGCGCCAGCAGCCTGCCCCCCGACAGACAAGAGACCCAGTACTTC
CDR3aa: CASSLPPDRQETQYF

d_gene: TRBD1
j_gene: TRBJ1-5
abundance: -
v_gene: TRBV11-2
CDR3nt: TGTGCCAGCAGCTTAGCTCAGGGGGATCAGCCCCAGCATTTT
CDR3aa: CASSLAQGDQPQHF

d_gene: -
j_gene: TRBJ1-1
abundance: -
v_gene: TRBV4-2
CDR3nt: TGTGCCAGCAGCCAAGAAGCGGGACTGAACACTGAAGCTTTCTTT
CDR3aa: CASSQEAGLNTEAFF

d_gene: -
j_gene: TRBJ1-1
abundance: -
v_gene: TRBV7-9
CDR3nt: TGTGCCAGCAGCCCAACGGGACACGCTGAAGCTTTCTTT
CDR3aa: CASSPTGHAEAFF

d_gene: TRBD1
j_gene: TRBJ1-3
abundance: -
v_gene: TRBV6-6
CDR3nt: TGTGCCACGGGGGCAGGGGGATACGGAAACACCATATATTTT
CDR3aa: CATGAGGYGNTIYF

d_gene: TRBD2
j_gene: TRBJ2-7
abundance: -
v_gene: TRBV6-1
CDR3nt: TGTGCCAGCAGTGAAGCGACCTCACTAGCGGAGTACTACGAGCAGTACTTC
CDR3aa: CASSEATSLAEYYEQYF

d_gene: -
j_gene: TRBJ2-2
abundance: -
v_gene: TRBV2
CDR3nt: TGTGCCAGCAGTCGACGGACAGACTCGAACACCGGGGAGCTGTTTTTT
CDR3aa: CASSRRTDSNTGELFF

d_gene: -
j_gene: TRBJ2-3
abundance: -
v_gene: TRBV28
CDR3nt: TGTGCCAGCAGTCCCCGCGGTACGCAGTATTTT
CDR3aa: CASSPRGTQYF

d_gene: -
j_gene: TRBJ2-7
abundance: -
v_gene: TRBV5-6
CDR3nt: TGTGCCAGCAGCTTAGGATGGGGTGCCTACGAGCAGTACTTC
CDR3aa: CASSLGWGAYEQYF

d_gene: -
j_gene: TRBJ2-7
abundance: -
v_gene: TRBV9
CDR3nt: TGTGCCAGCAGCGCGGACCCCAGGGGACCCTACGAGCAGTACTTC
CDR3aa: CASSADPRGPYEQYF

d_gene: -
j_gene: TRBJ1-6
abundance: -
v_gene: TRBV28
CDR3nt: TGTGCCAGCAGTTTTTCAGGGATCGGGCCACCCCTCCACTTT
CDR3aa: CASSFSGIGPPLHF

d_gene: -
j_gene: TRBJ2-6
abundance: -
v_gene: TRBV2
CDR3nt: TGTGCCAGCAGTGATCGGCGGGGCTCTGGGGCCAACGTCCTGACTTTC
CDR3aa: CASSDRRGSGANVLTF

d_gene: -
j_gene: TRBJ2-2
abundance: once
v_gene: TRBV6-5
CDR3nt: TGTGCCAGCCTCGGGACGAACACCGGGGAGCTGTTTTTT
CDR3aa: CASLGTNTGELFF

d_gene: -
j_gene: TRBJ2-1
abundance: -
v_gene: TRBV6-1
CDR3nt: TGTGCCAGCAGTAGGGACAACTCCTACAATGAGCAGTTCTTC
CDR3aa: CASSRDNSYNEQFF

d_gene: TRBD1
j_gene: TRBJ2-5
abundance: -
v_gene: TRBV7-8
CDR3nt: TGTGCCAGCAACCTTAGGCAGGGGGCTAGGGAGACCCAGTACTTC
CDR3aa: CASNLRQGARETQYF

d_gene: TRBD1
j_gene: TRBJ1-2
abundance: -
v_gene: TRBV28
CDR3nt: TGTGCCAGCAGTACGGACAGGGGCTCCGCTAACTATGGCTACACCTTC
CDR3aa: CASSTDRGSANYGYTF

d_gene: -
j_gene: TRBJ1-1
abundance: few
v_gene: TRBV19
CDR3nt: TGTGCCAGTAGTACCCAGGGGAACACTGAAGCTTTCTTT
CDR3aa: CASSTQGNTEAFF

d_gene: -
j_gene: TRBJ2-3
abundance: -
v_gene: TRBV4-1
CDR3nt: TGCGCCAGCAGCCACCGGGGGACCAGGGCAGATACGCAGTATTTT
CDR3aa: CASSHRGTRADTQYF

d_gene: -
j_gene: TRBJ1-2
abundance: few
v_gene: TRBV5-1
CDR3nt: TGCGCCAGCAGCCCTCTCACCACGGATGGCTACACCTTC
CDR3aa: CASSPLTTDGYTF

d_gene: -
j_gene: TRBJ2-7
abundance: -
v_gene: TRBV6-5
CDR3nt: TGTGCCAGCAGTTACCGGGAGAGAGTGGGGGAGCAGTACTTC
CDR3aa: CASSYRERVGEQYF

d_gene: TRBD2
j_gene: TRBJ2-1
abundance: -
v_gene: TRBV11-2
CDR3nt: TGTGCCAGCAGCTTAGGCCAGCGGGGGACCTACAATGAGCAGTTCTTC
CDR3aa: CASSLGQRGTYNEQFF

d_gene: -
j_gene: TRBJ1-1
abundance: -
v_gene: TRBV6-5
CDR3nt: TGTGCCAGCAGTTATGCACAGCCTCCTGAAGCTTTCTTT
CDR3aa: CASSYAQPPEAFF

d_gene: -
j_gene: TRBJ1-1
abundance: -
v_gene: TRBV11-3
CDR3nt: TGTGCCAGCAGCCCAGCCGGGACGAACACTGAAGCTTTCTTT
CDR3aa: CASSPAGTNTEAFF

d_gene: -
j_gene: TRBJ2-2
abundance: -
v_gene: TRBV11-2
CDR3nt: TGTGCCAGCAGCTTAGAACTTTCAGGGCTTAACACCGGGGAGCTGTTTTTT
CDR3aa: CASSLELSGLNTGELFF

d_gene: -
j_gene: TRBJ2-1
abundance: -
v_gene: TRBV19
CDR3nt: TGTGCCAGTAGGACCAGGGGCAGGGGTATCAGCGACAATGAGCAGTTCTTC
CDR3aa: CASRTRGRGISDNEQFF

d_gene: -
j_gene: TRBJ2-7
abundance: -
v_gene: TRBV5-1
CDR3nt: TGCGCCAGCAGCGCCCAGGCAGGGCCCTACGAGCAGTACTTC
CDR3aa: CASSAQAGPYEQYF

d_gene: -
j_gene: TRBJ2-2
abundance: -
v_gene: TRBV5-1
CDR3nt: TGCGCCAGCAGCTTAAAGGGGAGCACCGGGGAGCTGTTTTTT
CDR3aa: CASSLKGSTGELFF

d_gene: -
j_gene: TRBJ2-3
abundance: -
v_gene: TRBV5-1
CDR3nt: TGCGCCAGCAGCTGGGGCGGGACTTCACGGTTCACAGATACGCAGTATTTT
CDR3aa: CASSWGGTSRFTDTQYF

d_gene: -
j_gene: TRBJ2-7
abundance: once
v_gene: TRBV5-5
CDR3nt: TGTGCCAGCAGCCCCCCCGGGGGCGGACACTACGAGCAGTACTTC
CDR3aa: CASSPPGGGHYEQYF

d_gene: TRBD1
j_gene: TRBJ1-1
abundance: -
v_gene: TRBV7-6
CDR3nt: TGTGCCAGCAGCTTAGGACAGGGGTATGGCACTGAAGCTTTCTTT
CDR3aa: CASSLGQGYGTEAFF

d_gene: TRBD2
j_gene: TRBJ2-1
abundance: -
v_gene: TRBV7-6
CDR3nt: TGTGCCAGCACCCGTGGGGGTACTAGCGGGAATGAGCAGTTCTTC
CDR3aa: CASTRGGTSGNEQFF

d_gene: -
j_gene: TRBJ2-3
abundance: -
v_gene: TRBV18
CDR3nt: TGTGCCAGCTCACTCCCCGGCCCCGGCCGCGCATGGACCTTTAACACAGATACGCAGTATTTT
CDR3aa: CASSLPGPGRAWTFNTDTQYF

d_gene: TRBD1
j_gene: TRBJ2-1
abundance: -
v_gene: TRBV27
CDR3nt: TGTGCCAGCAGTTCCTTGACAGGGGGTAATGAGCAGTTCTTC
CDR3aa: CASSSLTGGNEQFF

d_gene: TRBD2
j_gene: TRBJ2-5
abundance: -
v_gene: TRBV5-5
CDR3nt: TGTGCCAGCAGCTTGGGACTAGCGGGGGCCGACCAAGAGACCCAGTACTTC
CDR3aa: CASSLGLAGADQETQYF

d_gene: -
j_gene: TRBJ2-5
abundance: few
v_gene: TRBV19
CDR3nt: TGTGCCAGTCGCCGTGACAATGGAGAGACCCAGTACTTC
CDR3aa: CASRRDNGETQYF

d_gene: -
j_gene: TRBJ2-7
abundance: -
v_gene: TRBV15
CDR3nt: TGTGCCACCAGCAGAGATCAGTGGCTCTCCTACGAGCAGTACTTC
CDR3aa: CATSRDQWLSYEQYF

d_gene: TRBD1
j_gene: TRBJ2-7
abundance: -
v_gene: TRBV4-1
CDR3nt: TGCGCCAGCGCCCGAGGGACAGCATCTTTTTACGAGCAGTACTTC
CDR3aa: CASARGTASFYEQYF

d_gene: -
j_gene: TRBJ2-3
abundance: -
v_gene: TRBV10-3
CDR3nt: TGTGCCATCAGTCAGAAACTCCACACAGATACGCAGTATTTT
CDR3aa: CAISQKLHTDTQYF

d_gene: -
j_gene: TRBJ1-1
abundance: few
v_gene: TRBV10-2
CDR3nt: TGCGCCAGCAAATCTGGAGTAATGAACACTGAAGCTTTCTTT
CDR3aa: CASKSGVMNTEAFF